This T cell receptor beta chain emerged from a study of blood T cell repertoires in COVID-19. Trimming removed 2 bases from V and 5 bases from J; junction bases left unmatched: 11. Germline values: CDR1 MNHNS, CDR2 SASEGT. This CDR3 comprises 16 residues. Original processing methods: The assay estimated nucleated cells by amplifying reference gene primers. Some clones are missing from TCRdb's copy, which holds only in-frame ones; the method was immunoSEQ multiplex PCR. V and J calls and clone size are copied from that table; D and trimming were computed from the DNA. The table records tens of thousands of clones, around three quarters of them present only once. The table lists this clone with a few counts.

This receptor was taken from a man between 60 and 75 years old with active or convalescent COVID-19. The sample taken for sequencing was peripheral blood. This chain uses TRBV6-1 with TRBJ2-5; 7 bases fit TRBD2. CDR3 coding DNA: TGTGCCAGCAGTGAAAATCCGGCTAGCGGTGTTGAGACCCAGTACTTC. Amino acid sequence: CASSENPASGVETQYF.